A selection of T cell receptor beta chains follows, all from one sample in a study of technical replicates of blood from several donors. TCRdb's table, derived via immunoSEQ multiplex PCR, lists solely in-frame clones and lacks some. Of fewer than 100,000 clones in the sample, around 89% were seen once. The specimen sequenced was T cells isolated from PBMCs. Receptors were obtained from a human donor in good health. CDR3s include the opening cysteine and the closing phenylalanine or tryptophan. Fields, in order: clone size, J gene, V gene, CDR3 protein. For some rows the clone size is stated as once, few or many, or as a class when expanded; others skip it.

clone_size: once; j_call: TRBJ1-2; v_call: TRBV30; cdr3_aa: CAWNLQGSAGYTF
clone_size: NA; j_call: TRBJ1-4; v_call: TRBV4-3; cdr3_aa: CASSPTSATNEKLFF
clone_size: NA; j_call: TRBJ2-1; v_call: TRBV5-6; cdr3_aa: CASSPWTGGYYNEQFF
clone_size: NA; j_call: TRBJ1-2; v_call: TRBV5-6; cdr3_aa: CASSFFSAGYTF
clone_size: once; j_call: TRBJ2-1; v_call: TRBV10-3; cdr3_aa: CAIRSRTSGNEQFF
clone_size: NA; j_call: TRBJ1-3; v_call: TRBV5-6; cdr3_aa: CASSLVGAGNTIYF
clone_size: NA; j_call: TRBJ2-3; v_call: TRBV9; cdr3_aa: CASSVGASGRATTDTQYF
clone_size: NA; j_call: TRBJ1-2; v_call: TRBV5-1; cdr3_aa: CASSTGQGGLFYGYTF
clone_size: NA; j_call: TRBJ2-7; v_call: TRBV10-3; cdr3_aa: CAISEEAGEGSLEQYF
clone_size: NA; j_call: TRBJ1-2; v_call: TRBV5-4; cdr3_aa: CASSDGGTGGIYGYTF
clone_size: NA; j_call: TRBJ1-3; v_call: TRBV30; cdr3_aa: CAWSGTGALNTIYF
clone_size: once; j_call: TRBJ1-1; v_call: TRBV6-5; cdr3_aa: CASSRGTATEAFF
clone_size: NA; j_call: TRBJ2-3; v_call: TRBV25-1; cdr3_aa: CAVDSFGTDTQYF
clone_size: NA; j_call: TRBJ2-1; v_call: TRBV5-1; cdr3_aa: CASGREIYNEQFF
clone_size: NA; j_call: TRBJ1-2; v_call: TRBV10-2; cdr3_aa: CASRGSGDGYTF
clone_size: NA; j_call: TRBJ2-1; v_call: TRBV11-3; cdr3_aa: CASSYSSGYNEQFF
clone_size: NA; j_call: TRBJ2-1; v_call: TRBV9; cdr3_aa: CASSVANRGRGEQFF
clone_size: NA; j_call: TRBJ2-7; v_call: TRBV10-3; cdr3_aa: CAISRQGSYEQYF
clone_size: NA; j_call: TRBJ2-7; v_call: TRBV19; cdr3_aa: CASSIAGTAYEQYF
clone_size: NA; j_call: TRBJ2-3; v_call: TRBV9; cdr3_aa: CASSVVGGDGTDTQYF
clone_size: NA; j_call: TRBJ1-1; v_call: TRBV19; cdr3_aa: CASSNGQLNTEAFF
clone_size: NA; j_call: TRBJ2-1; v_call: TRBV19; cdr3_aa: CASTTLGLAGDNEQFF
clone_size: NA; j_call: TRBJ1-5; v_call: TRBV4-3; cdr3_aa: CASSPSHAGQPQHF
clone_size: NA; j_call: TRBJ2-3; v_call: TRBV29-1; cdr3_aa: CSVIYAGGSTDTQYF
clone_size: NA; j_call: TRBJ2-7; v_call: TRBV27; cdr3_aa: CASSLTGTAYEQYF
clone_size: NA; j_call: TRBJ1-1; v_call: TRBV5-1; cdr3_aa: CASQTVPGSVNTEAFF
clone_size: NA; j_call: TRBJ2-1; v_call: TRBV7-6; cdr3_aa: CASSLTASYNEQFF
clone_size: NA; j_call: TRBJ2-4; v_call: TRBV27; cdr3_aa: CASRPRFQLMGLGIQYF
clone_size: NA; j_call: TRBJ1-2; v_call: TRBV7-8; cdr3_aa: CASSPPGESGYTF
clone_size: NA; j_call: TRBJ2-5; v_call: TRBV6-1; cdr3_aa: CASPLVGDQETQYF
clone_size: NA; j_call: TRBJ1-1; v_call: TRBV5-4; cdr3_aa: CASSFRGGTEAFF
clone_size: NA; j_call: TRBJ2-3; v_call: TRBV7-8; cdr3_aa: CASSLRRLLTDTQYF
clone_size: NA; j_call: TRBJ2-4; v_call: TRBV2; cdr3_aa: CASSVEVFQYF
clone_size: NA; j_call: TRBJ2-3; v_call: TRBV4-2; cdr3_aa: CASSLEPYGTSTDTQYF
clone_size: NA; j_call: TRBJ2-5; v_call: TRBV28; cdr3_aa: CASSLNWSGASGRETQYF
clone_size: NA; j_call: TRBJ2-3; v_call: TRBV19; cdr3_aa: CASSRLAGINTDTQYF
clone_size: NA; j_call: TRBJ2-7; v_call: TRBV18; cdr3_aa: CASSPLWTSGIYEQYF
clone_size: NA; j_call: TRBJ2-2; v_call: TRBV9; cdr3_aa: CASSVSLSDTGELFF